The clone carrying this T cell receptor (beta chain) was counted only a few times. Its target is unknown. This entry belongs to a study of T-cell memory formation after mild COVID-19. The study, taken as a whole, reports: Confirmation of SARS-CoV-2 specificity was lacking for second-wave clones peaking day 37.

Each CDR3 protein is one row after TCRdb ran MiXCR on the 5' RACE reads. This repertoire shows roughly 600,000 distinct CDR3 sequences, roughly 18% found once; its top ten account for around 12%. Sequenced input: PBMCs or a T cell subset sorted from them (not recorded which). This receptor was identified in an adult woman who had mild COVID-19 (a few samples of this study predate the infection). Cell type and time point are not known.

In DNA, the CDR3 is TGTGCCACCTCAGGACAGGGAAAACCCTACGAGCAGTACTTC. Its translation is CATSGQGKPYEQYF. The chain employs TRBV15 and TRBJ2-7; 8 bases fit TRBD1. J lost 2 bases, V lost 8 bases, and 8 bases had no gene match. Germline assignment: CDR1 LNHNV and CDR2 YYDKDF (reference sequence). This CDR3 is built from 14 residues. Based on the CDR3 plus reference TRBV15 and TRBJ2-7, the full variable domain is DAMVIQNPRYQVTQFGKPVTLSCSQTLNHNVMYWYQQKSSQAPKLLFHYYDKDFNNEADTPDNFQSRRPNTSFCFLDIRSPGLGDTAMYLCATSGQGKPYEQYFGPGTRLTVT.